This T cell receptor (beta chain) is drawn from a study of Tregs in tolerant kidney transplant recipients. Sequenced by immunoSEQ multiplex PCR; TCRdb stores in-frame clones only, minus some. This table has some 70,000 clones, around nine tenths appearing once. Sequencing used CD8+ T cells from blood, obtained before the transplant. The sequence was obtained from a human donor who received a combined kidney and bone marrow transplant.

CDR3 nucleotides: TGTGCCAGCATAGGACAGGGGTCCTCCTACGAGCAGTACTTC. This translates into CASIGQGSSYEQYF. This chain links TRBV7-9 with TRBJ2-7, with 9 bases identical to TRBD1. Germline lookup yields CDR1 SEHNR and CDR2 FQNEAQ (reference sequence). This CDR3 spans 14 amino acids. Trimming at V came to 7 bases and at J to 0 bases, leaving 4 bases not matched to a gene.